The T cell receptor beta chain under discussion was sequenced for a study of lymphopenia after photon versus proton radiotherapy. General observations from the study: Photon-treated patients lost naive T cells and TCR diversity; proton-treated stayed stable. Oligoclonal CD8+ Temra expansion after nadir drove photon patients' diversity drop. Only patients who died were analyzed for survival; proton advantage is unproven. In patients who died, overall survival fell as post-nadir TCR diversity dropped more.

Measured with immunoSEQ multiplex PCR; TCRdb has only the in-frame clones, and not every one. The sample shows approximately 53,000 clones, roughly nine tenths of them seen only once. This clone has just one count. What it recognizes is unknown. The ends lost 4 bases at V and 8 bases at J; junction bases unmatched: 6. The CDR3 covers 15 residues. The germline CDR1 and CDR2 sequences are SGHRS and YFSETQ. Sequences were derived from peripheral blood, sampled from a patient treated with photon-based radiotherapy. This chain connects TRBV5-1 to TRBJ1-6; 10 bases map to TRBD1. The source of this sequence is a woman between 40 and 55 years old with cholangiocarcinoma. The CDR3 region is CASSGMTGGDSPLHF. CDR3 DNA: TGCGCCAGCAGCGGCATGACAGGGGGCGATTCACCCCTCCACTTT.